This TCR beta chain was documented in a study of spatial heterogeneity in lung cancer (dated by TCRdb to between 2018 and 2021). In the study overall: Beta-chain transcripts were consistently detected in greater numbers than alpha-chain transcripts, which likely reflected higher beta-chain transcript abundance. A strong correlation was found between TCR transcript counts in tumor regions and a T cell transcriptional module score from matched bulk RNA-seq. In the raw uncorrected reads, each unique combination of TCR and UMI appeared more than ten times on average. The study quantitatively compared TCR alpha and beta repertoires across multiple tumor regions, matched nontumor lung and blood in non-small cell lung cancer. TCR repertoire features were related to nonsynonymous mutation counts determined by whole-exome sequencing of tumor tissue. Both alpha and beta chains were TCR-sequenced in roughly 200 tumor regions, approximately 67 matched nontumor lung samples and roughly 50 PBMC samples obtained at surgery. Study-wide findings and limitations: The tumor nonsynonymous mutation count correlated with the number of expanded intratumoral alpha and beta TCRs. TCR-seq coverage of tumor T cells was estimated at only approximately 7% for alpha chains and 13% to 15% for beta chains. Counts of ubiquitous and regional expanded TCRs correlated with counts of ubiquitous and regional nonsynonymous mutations, respectively. Additional single-cell paired TCR alpha and beta sequencing was considered necessary to confirm, at a functional level, the hypothesis that regional TCRs recognize regional mutations.

Libraries were constructed by 5' RACE. The sequencer was a NextSeq 500. In the TCR library protocol, a unique molecular identifier was attached to each TCR cDNA molecule so that PCR and sequencing errors could be corrected. Processing in the source paper ran as follows. TCR identification, UMI-based error correction and CDR3 extraction were all carried out with Decombinator tools. Expanded TCRs were defined as those above a frequency of 2 per 1,000, corresponding to the top 1% of the tumor frequency distribution. Expanded tumor TCRs statistically deemed absent (corrected P<0.05) from at least one tumor region were classed as regional, and all other expanded tumor TCRs were classed as ubiquitous. Renyi diversity was calculated using the R vegan package after each repertoire was subsampled 100 times to 5,000 TCRs. CDR3 similarity networks were built from amino acid triplet string-kernel similarity, with CDR3s being connected when pairwise similarity was above 0.82. The raw public reads went through TCRdb reprocessing: fastp at Q25, MiXCR clone calling, in-frame beta chains kept. Entries are consolidated by CDR3 protein sequence, retaining the most common genes and DNA. The V and J calls and clone size come from TCRdb's table, not from the authors' own analysis. Across this sample there are approximately 820 distinct CDR3 sequences, with about 6.7% seen only once. The top ten clones comprise less than 35% of the sample.

This clonotype is assessed as large (0.1 to 1%). Its antigen is still unknown. Base quality data are lacking; no much larger clone is found one base away. This beta chain is an unintended read in a library built for alpha chains; its size means little. The time point label corresponds to: sample taken at primary tumor resection. Donors were some 78 patients with early-stage, untreated non-small cell lung cancer from the lung TRACERx cohort. For TCR sequencing, whole RNA was extracted from tumor and nontumor lung tissue, or from cryopreserved PBMC samples, and no cell sorting was done. Patients were selected for TCR sequencing only if sufficient RNA was available from at least two tumor regions. Tumor and adjacent nontumor lung specimens were reviewed by a lung pathologist before selection. In the germline V gene, CDR1 corresponds to LGHNA and CDR2 to YSLEER. The CDR3, cysteine through phenylalanine, is 15 amino acids long. CDR3 DNA is the only sequence kept; it has 45 bases, read in frame from the first base. Between the V and J ends, shortened by 0 bases and 10 bases respectively, the junction contains 16 bases.

The receptor was derived from a female donor with early-stage non-small cell lung cancer. The material sequenced was lung tumor tissue, taken at surgery. The V and J segments used are TRBV4-3 and TRBJ2-1, with TRBD2 perhaps the D gene, on 6 matching bases. CDR3 region: CASSQEFGGAREQFF. The sequenced DNA is TGCGCCAGCAGCCAAGAATTCGGGGGAGCCCGCGAGCAGTTCTTC.